The TCR beta chain under discussion was sequenced for a study of post-analysis software for immune sequencing data. Overall study: The study covered relapsing-remitting, secondary progressive and progressive-relapsing courses of multiple sclerosis.

The CDR3 contains 16 residues. Trimming pared 5 bases from V and 0 bases from J, leaving 15 bases between. Whole-study findings and limits: Controls' normalized Chao1 diversity significantly exceeded that of multiple sclerosis patients. In patients, TRBV5-6, TRBV5-1 and TRBV20-1 belonged to five TRBV segments found more frequently than in controls.

Incorporated into the TCR beta cDNA libraries were unique molecular identifiers, which served to reduce PCR and sequencing biases. About 500,000 cDNA molecules came from around 1 to 9.1 million T cells. TCRdb processed the PCR reads anew with MiXCR; each CDR3 protein has one entry. The data contain 550,000 to 700,000 distinct CDR3 sequences, 40% to 50% of them singletons. In regard to this clonotype: Its antigen is not known.

The gene calls are TRBV12-3 or TRBV12-4 and TRBJ2-3; the D gene is possibly TRBD1 (7 bases). The source of this sequence is a girl between 10 and 17 years old with multiple sclerosis. Sequenced material: blood. The CDR3 protein is CASSPLGGQSTDTQYF. In DNA form, the CDR3 reads TGTGCCAGCAGTCCCCTCGGGGGACAGAGCACAGATACGCAGTATTTT.